This T cell receptor (beta chain) was sequenced during a study of cytomegalovirus exposure and HLA in healthy donors. The PCR used 60 Vbeta and 13 Jbeta primers. Clones were read by immunoSEQ multiplex PCR, and TCRdb kept only the in-frame ones, dropping some. The sample carries 150,000 or so clones, over 70% recorded once. Germline-derived CDR1 and CDR2 are SGDLS and YYNGEE. There are 14 residues in the CDR3. V was shortened by 0 bases and J by 5 bases, with 11 bases between the two germline ends. The receptor comes from a man aged 50 to 59 in good health and CMV-seropositive. V is TRBV9 and J is TRBJ2-5; TRBD1 is a possible D gene (6 bases). Sequenced sample: PBMCs. The CDR3 here is CASSVGPGDETQYF. CDR3 sequence (DNA): TGTGCCAGCAGCGTAGGACCAGGGGATGAGACCCAGTACTTC.